The clone carrying this T cell receptor beta chain has only a few counts. Its antigen is undetermined. Lactation, pregnancy, other autoimmune disease or uncontrolled infection led to exclusion of patients. The record originates from a study of T cells in Graves' hyperthyroidism and ophthalmopathy. Study-level background: Peripheral blood was drawn at first diagnosis, prior to all treatment. Points from the study as a whole: Ophthalmopathy could be told apart from stable hyperthyroidism with a 13 V-J model. Also found in blood were most expanded thyroid clonotypes above 0.001.

Germline CDR1 MNHNS, CDR2 SASEGT. This CDR3 spans 15 amino acids. Trimming pared 5 bases from V and 0 bases from J, leaving 13 bases between. What was amplified from RNA transcripts were TCR beta CDR3 regions. RT-PCR in the first round (using the HTBI primer set) targeted the TCR CDR3. Via MiXCR, TCRdb re-called the multiplex PCR reads, giving one row per CDR3 protein. The sample has 300,000 or so distinct CDR3 sequences, approximately 22% seen once. Sequencing was carried out using blood. This TCR was recovered from a woman aged 45-59 years with Graves' hyperthyroidism. The rearrangement uses TRBV6-1 and TRBJ1-1; D is perhaps TRBD1 (6 bases). The CDR3 sequence: CASSRGTLMNTEAFF. The DNA of the CDR3 is TGTGCCAGCAGTAGGGGGACACTTATGAACACTGAAGCTTTCTTT.